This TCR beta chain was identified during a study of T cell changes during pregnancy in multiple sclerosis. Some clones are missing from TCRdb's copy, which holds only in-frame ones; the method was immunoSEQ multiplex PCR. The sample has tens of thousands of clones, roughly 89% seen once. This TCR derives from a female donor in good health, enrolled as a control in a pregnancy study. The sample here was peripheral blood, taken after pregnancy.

The CDR3 DNA sequence: TGTGCCAGCAGTGACTCGATATCGGGGGTGGATGAGCAGTTCTTC. This gives the protein CASSDSISGVDEQFF. The J gene is TRBJ2-1, the V gene TRBV6-4; D possibly corresponds to TRBD2 (6 bases). V lost 0 bases and J lost 8, with 14 bases in between. There are 15 residues in the CDR3. The germline gives CDR1 MRHNA, CDR2 SNTAGT.